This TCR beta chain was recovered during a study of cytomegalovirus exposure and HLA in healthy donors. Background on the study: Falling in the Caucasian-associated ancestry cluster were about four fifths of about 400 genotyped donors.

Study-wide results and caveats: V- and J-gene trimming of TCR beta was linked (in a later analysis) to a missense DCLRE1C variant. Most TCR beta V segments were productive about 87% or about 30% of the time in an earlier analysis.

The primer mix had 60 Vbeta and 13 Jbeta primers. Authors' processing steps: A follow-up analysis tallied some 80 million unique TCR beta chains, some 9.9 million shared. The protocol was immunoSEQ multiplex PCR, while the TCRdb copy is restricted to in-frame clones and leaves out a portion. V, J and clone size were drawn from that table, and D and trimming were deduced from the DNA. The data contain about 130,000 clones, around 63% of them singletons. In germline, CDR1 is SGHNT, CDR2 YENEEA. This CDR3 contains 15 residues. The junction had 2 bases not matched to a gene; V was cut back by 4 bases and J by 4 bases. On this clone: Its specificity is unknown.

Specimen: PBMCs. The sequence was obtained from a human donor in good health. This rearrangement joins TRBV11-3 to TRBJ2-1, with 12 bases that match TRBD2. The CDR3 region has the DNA TGTGCCAGCAGCTCTCTAGCGGGGGGGTACAATGAGCAGTTCTTC. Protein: CASSSLAGGYNEQFF.